This T cell receptor beta chain was sequenced during a study of shared clonotypes between healthy human individuals. At the level of the study: CD4 naive and CD4 memory each took three plates per donor, while CD8 naive took two and CD8 memory one. Findings and limits, study-wide: Larger estimated richness was generally recorded for naive subsets relative to memory subsets.

Healthy HIV-negative adults without recent acute infections or vaccinations served as donors. This clone occurred a few times. As yet, its antigen is unknown. V was trimmed by 5 bases and J by 4 bases, leaving 11 bases between them. Germline CDR1 and CDR2: SGHAT and FQNNGV. The CDR3 runs to 13 residues. At deep level, the assay was performed. Repertoires were generated with immunoSEQ multiplex PCR, while TCRdb's copy carries only in-frame clones and drops some. The table includes around 2.5 million clones, 93% detected once. V usage is TRBV11-2 and J usage is TRBJ1-1; D remains ambiguous. The sample comprised naive CD4+ T cells from PBMCs. Subset given: CD45RA+ positively selected. The sequence came from a man aged 18 to 29 in good health. Some clones in this sample may be carry-over from other donors' samples. The CDR3 loop is CASSQSWGTEAFF. The CDR3 DNA is TGTGCCAGCAGCCAGTCGTGGGGCACTGAAGCTTTCTTT.